This TCR beta chain was identified during a study of cytomegalovirus exposure and HLA in healthy donors. The V gene's germline CDR1 is SGHKS and CDR2 YYEKEE (reference sequence). The CDR3 loop spans 14 amino acids. V gave up 2 bases and J gave up 1 base, with 9 bases separating them. A few counts support this clone. The antigen is unknown. It was with 60 Vbeta and 13 Jbeta primers that the PCR ran. TCRdb keeps only in-frame clones here, not all; method: immunoSEQ multiplex PCR. The sample carries about 80,000 clones, approximately 80% recorded once. The study, taken as a whole, reports: A later analysis found that most CMV-associated TCR beta chains appeared HLA-restricted. Later analysis found that TCR beta chains associated with HLA were more clonally expanded than other, equally common chains.

The specimen sequenced was PBMCs. This chain connects TRBV5-5 to TRBJ2-5; D perhaps matches TRBD1 (6 bases). The clonotype comes from a woman in her forties or fifties in good health and CMV-seropositive. In nucleotides, the CDR3 is TGTGCCAGCAGCTTACGGGACATCCAAGAGACCCAGTACTTC. It is translated as CASSLRDIQETQYF.